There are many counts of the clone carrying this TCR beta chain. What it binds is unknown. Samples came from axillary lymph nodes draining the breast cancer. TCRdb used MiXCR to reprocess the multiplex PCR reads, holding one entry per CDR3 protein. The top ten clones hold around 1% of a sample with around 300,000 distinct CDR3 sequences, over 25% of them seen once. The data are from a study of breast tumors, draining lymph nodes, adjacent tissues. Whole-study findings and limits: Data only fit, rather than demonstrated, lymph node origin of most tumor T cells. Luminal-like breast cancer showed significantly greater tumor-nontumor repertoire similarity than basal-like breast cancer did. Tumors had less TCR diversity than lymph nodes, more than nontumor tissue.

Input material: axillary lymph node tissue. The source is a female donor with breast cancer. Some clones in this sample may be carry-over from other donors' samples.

In DNA form, the CDR3 reads TGTGCCACCAGCAGAAGTAACCGGGAATACTACGAGCAGTACTTC. It specifies CATSRSNREYYEQYF. V gene TRBV15 combines with J gene TRBJ2-7, with a weak D call TRBD2 (5 bases). CDR1 is LNHNV, CDR2 YYDKDF, per germline (reference sequence). Trimming cost V 2 bases and J 3 bases, with 14 bases left between them. The CDR3 contains 15 residues.